The clone carrying this TCR beta chain was recorded at least ten times. Its specificity is not known. Template switching created a universal primer site, and the cDNA included unique molecular identifiers. TCRdb processed the 5' RACE reads anew with MiXCR; each CDR3 protein has one entry. The profile shows approximately 590,000 distinct CDR3 sequences, 7.5% to 10% of them singletons. The sample comes from a study of identical twins. Points from the study as a whole: Models predicted less out-of-frame TCR alpha sharing in monozygotic twins than was found. The more abundant beta clonotypes in cord blood had fewer insertions, and memory repertoires did not show this.

Every one of the donors was a healthy Caucasian. These records were also assigned to another study, of yellow fever vaccine responses in identical twins.

Specimen: PBMCs. The source of this sequence is a woman in her late teens or twenties in good health.

Here the CDR3 reads CATSKSLDLYNEQFF. The CDR3 DNA reads TGTGCCACCAGCAAGTCCCTAGACTTATACAATGAGCAGTTCTTC. V gene TRBV15 combines with J gene TRBJ2-1, with no clear D. The CDR3 is made up of 15 amino acids. Germline V CDR1 and CDR2: LNHNV, YYDKDF (reference sequence). V was cut by 4 bases and J by 4 bases, with 14 bases left in between.